The TCR beta chain under discussion was sequenced for a study of blood T cell repertoires in COVID-19. Looking at the study overall: T cells, B-cell-depleted T cells, or PBMCs supplied cDNA or gDNA.

Here immunoSEQ multiplex PCR was the method, and the copy in TCRdb shows in-frame clones only, minus some. The sample consists of approximately 380,000 clones, approximately 91% of them appearing once. The study drew participants aged roughly 18 to 89 years from approximately 23 US areas. CDR1 and CDR2 (germline): WNHNN, SYGVQD (reference sequence). Between the trimmed V and J ends, which lost 5 bases and 4 bases, there was a span of 18 bases. This CDR3 comprises 16 residues. The V and J genes are TRBV10-1 and TRBJ2-1, with D hard to call. Material for sequencing was PBMCs or T cells enriched from blood (not recorded which). The TCR sequence derives from a woman aged 40 to 55 who had been exposed to COVID-19. The chain's CDR3 is CASSLRGVGGYNEQFF. CDR3 in DNA: TGCGCCAGCAGTTTAAGAGGTGTCGGTGGGTACAATGAGCAGTTCTTC.